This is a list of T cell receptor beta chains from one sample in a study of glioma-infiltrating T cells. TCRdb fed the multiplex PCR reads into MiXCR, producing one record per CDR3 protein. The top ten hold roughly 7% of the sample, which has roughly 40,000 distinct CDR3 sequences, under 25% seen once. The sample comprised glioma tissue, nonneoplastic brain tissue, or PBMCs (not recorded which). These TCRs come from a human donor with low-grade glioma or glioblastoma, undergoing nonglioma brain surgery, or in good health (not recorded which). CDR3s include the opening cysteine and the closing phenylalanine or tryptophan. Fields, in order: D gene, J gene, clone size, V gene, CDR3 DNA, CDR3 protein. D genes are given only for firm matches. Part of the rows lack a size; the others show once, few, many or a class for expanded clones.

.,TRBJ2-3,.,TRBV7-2,TGTGCCAGCAGCCCTCTGCAAGGACAGTACACAGATACGCAGTATTTT,CASSPLQGQYTDTQYF
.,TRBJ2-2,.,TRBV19,TGTGCCAGTAGTCGACGGGACACCGGGGAGCTGTTTTTT,CASSRRDTGELFF
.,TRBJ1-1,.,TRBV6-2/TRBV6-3,TGTGCCAGCAGATTTACAGGCATGGGCACTGAAGCTTTCTTT,CASRFTGMGTEAFF
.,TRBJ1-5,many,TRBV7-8,TGTGCCAGCAGTCTTGAATATAGCAATCAGCCCCAGCATTTT,CASSLEYSNQPQHF
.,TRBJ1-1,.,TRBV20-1,TGCAGTGCTAAAGATGAGCCGACGAACACTGAAGCTTTCTTT,CSAKDEPTNTEAFF
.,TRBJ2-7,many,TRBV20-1,TGCAGTGCTAGAGGCGGCAGGGACGAGCAGTACTTC,CSARGGRDEQYF
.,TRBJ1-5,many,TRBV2,TGTGCCAGCAGTGTCGAGGGCAAAGATCAGCCCCAGCATTTT,CASSVEGKDQPQHF
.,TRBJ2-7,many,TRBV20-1,TGCAGTGCTAGTGGTGGTCGCGAGCAGTACTTC,CSASGGREQYF
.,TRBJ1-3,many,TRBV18,TGTGCCAGCTCACCACCAACGACAGCCTCTGGAAACACCATATATTTT,CASSPPTTASGNTIYF
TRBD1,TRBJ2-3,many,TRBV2,TGTGCCAGCACAGGGGGCTTCGCAGATACGCAGTATTTT,CASTGGFADTQYF
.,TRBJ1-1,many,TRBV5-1,TGCGCCAGCAATACGAACACTGAAGCTTTCTTT,CASNTNTEAFF
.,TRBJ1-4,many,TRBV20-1,TGCAGTGCTTCTGGACCGATGTCGGGTGAAAAACTGTTTTTT,CSASGPMSGEKLFF
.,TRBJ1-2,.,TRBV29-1,TGCAGCGTGGATGGCAGGGGAGGCTATGGCTACACCTTC,CSVDGRGGYGYTF
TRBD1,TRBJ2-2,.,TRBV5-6,TGTGCCAGCAGCTCTAACAGGGGGCGCATCACCGGGGAGCTGTTTTTT,CASSSNRGRITGELFF
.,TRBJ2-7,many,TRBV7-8,TGTGCCAGCAGCTTAGGGGTGAGGGTAGGAAGCTCCTACGAGCAGTACTTC,CASSLGVRVGSSYEQYF
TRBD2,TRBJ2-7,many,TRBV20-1,TGCAGTGCTTCGAGCGGGGGCCACGAGCAGTACTTC,CSASSGGHEQYF
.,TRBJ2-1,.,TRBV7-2,TGTGCCAGCAGCTTCTCCCAGGGACCCTACAATGAGCAGTTCTTC,CASSFSQGPYNEQFF
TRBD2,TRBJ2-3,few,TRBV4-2,TGTGCCAGCAGCCAAGCGGCGGGAGGTGGGACAGATACGCAGTATTTT,CASSQAAGGGTDTQYF
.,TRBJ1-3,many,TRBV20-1,TGCAGTGCTAGAGATCGGGGTGCTCTCACTGGAAACACCATATATTTT,CSARDRGALTGNTIYF
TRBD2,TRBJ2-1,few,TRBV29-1,TGCAGCGTTACCGGGACTAGCGGGGTCGGTGAGCAGTTCTTC,CSVTGTSGVGEQFF
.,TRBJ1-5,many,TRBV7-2,TGTGCCAGCAGCTTGTATAAACAGCCCCAGCATTTT,CASSLYKQPQHF
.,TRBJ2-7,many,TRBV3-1,TGTGCCAGCAGCCACCGCTACGAGCAGTACTTC,CASSHRYEQYF